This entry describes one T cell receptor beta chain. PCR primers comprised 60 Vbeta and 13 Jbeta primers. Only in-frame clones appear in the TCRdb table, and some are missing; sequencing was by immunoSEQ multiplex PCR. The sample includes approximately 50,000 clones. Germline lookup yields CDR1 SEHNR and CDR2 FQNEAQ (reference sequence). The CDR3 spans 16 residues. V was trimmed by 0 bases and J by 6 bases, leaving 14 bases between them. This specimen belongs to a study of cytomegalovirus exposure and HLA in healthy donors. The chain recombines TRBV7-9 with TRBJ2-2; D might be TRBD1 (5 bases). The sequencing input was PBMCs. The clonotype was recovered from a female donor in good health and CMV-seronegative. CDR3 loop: CASSLAVDSSSGELFF. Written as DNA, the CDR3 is TGTGCCAGCAGCTTAGCCGTAGACAGTAGCTCCGGGGAGCTGTTTTTT. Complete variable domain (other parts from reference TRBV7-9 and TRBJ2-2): DTGVSQNPRHKITKRGQNVTFRCDPISEHNRLYWYRQTLGQGPEFLTYFQNEAQLEKSRLLSDRFSAERPKGSFSTLEIQRTEQGDSAMYLCASSLAVDSSSGELFFGEGSRLTVL.